These 32 T cell receptor beta chains were sequenced from one sample in a study of T cell responses to AZD1222 COVID-19 vaccine (dated by TCRdb to the early 2020s). The sample's time point label, decoded: baseline before first vaccination. Receptor libraries were prepared by the immunoSEQ multiplex PCR assay. As stored in TCRdb, this immuneACCESS dataset retains in-frame rearrangements with V and J assigned. A fraction of the clones does not appear; measured against another copy, unresolved V genes explain less than half of the discrepancy, and the remainder lacks a known reason. Here the sample has 120,000 or so clones; roughly nine tenths occur a single time. The top ten clonotypes cover less than 6.5% of the sample. The sequences come from peripheral blood, collected on day 0 of AZD1222 vaccination. These receptors all come from an adult in good health.

This chain links TRBV28 with TRBJ1-2; perhaps TRBD1 as D (5 bases). Germline loops: CDR1 MDHEN, CDR2 SYDVKM. Trimming took off 2 bases at V and 8 bases at J, with 15 bases between the two ends. CDR3 length equals 14 residues. The CDR3 DNA sequence: TGTGCCAGCAGTTTAGACAGCGCAGGGTACGGCTACACCTTC. Its translation is CASSLDSAGYGYTF.

The V gene is TRBV19, the J gene TRBJ1-1; 12 nucleotides align to TRBD1. The CDR3 runs to 20 residues. In germline, CDR1 is LNHDA, CDR2 SQIVND (reference sequence). Trimming cost V 2 bases and J 5 bases; bases outside gene matches: 18. This chain's CDR3 is CASSIPSWQGQGAGRTEAFF. CDR3 sequence (DNA): TGTGCCAGTAGTATACCGTCTTGGCAGGGACAGGGGGCAGGGAGGACTGAAGCTTTCTTT. Filled out from reference TRBV19 and TRBJ1-1, the complete variable domain reads DGGITQSPKYLFRKEGQNVTLSCEQNLNHDAMYWYRQDPGQGLRLIYYSQIVNDFQKGDIAEGYSVSREKKESFPLTVTSAQKNPTAFYLCASSIPSWQGQGAGRTEAFFGQGTRLTVV.

J is TRBJ1-1 and V is TRBV9; possibly TRBD1 for D (5 bases). The V and J ends lost 0 bases and 8 bases respectively, with 14 bases between them. The germline CDR1 and CDR2 sequences are SGDLS and YYNGEE. The CDR3 loop spans 14 amino acids. The CDR3 nucleotides are TGTGCCAGCAGCGTAGGGAGCGACAGAATGGAAGCTTTCTTT. This gives the protein CASSVGSDRMEAFF.

The chain employs TRBV6-5 and TRBJ1-1, with D possibly matching TRBD1 (5 bases). Germline V gives CDR1 MNHEY, CDR2 SVGAGI. The V end was cut by 6 bases, the J end by 5 bases, with 19 bases between. The CDR3 loop spans 15 amino acids. The CDR3, as DNA: TGTGCCAGCAGAAACAGGCCTTACGAAGGGACTGAAGCTTTCTTT. Its protein product is CASRNRPYEGTEAFF.

This chain connects TRBV12-3 or TRBV12-4 to TRBJ1-2; D remains unclear. This CDR3 is built from 12 residues. Trimming took 4 bases from V and 4 from J, leaving 7 bases between them. The CDR3 DNA is TGTGCCAGCAGTTCCGACGGCTATGGCTACACCTTC. Residues: CASSSDGYGYTF.

The genes are TRBV19 and TRBJ1-2; no firm D call. The CDR3 loop spans 11 amino acids. V lost 11 bases to trimming and J lost 1 base, with 8 bases between them. Germline loops: CDR1 LNHDA, CDR2 SQIVND (reference sequence). The DNA of the CDR3 is TGTGCCTCGGAGAGTAACTATGGCTACACCTTC. Translated, it gives CASESNYGYTF.

The rearrangement joins TRBV9 to TRBJ2-2; a weak D match, TRBD1 (5 bases). Germline-derived CDR1 and CDR2 are SGDLS and YYNGEE. The CDR3 is 15 residues long. V was trimmed by 1 base and J by 0 bases, leaving 7 bases between them. The CDR3 DNA reads TGTGCCAGCAGCGTACAGGGCGCGAACACCGGGGAGCTGTTTTTT. Translating gives CASSVQGANTGELFF.

This clone was recorded a few times. V and J are TRBV6-2 or TRBV6-3 and TRBJ1-2, with 8 nucleotides matching TRBD1. The CDR3 is 14 residues long. Germline V gene sequence: CDR1 MNHEY, CDR2 SVGEGT. Losses at the gene ends were 1 base for V and 8 bases for J; bases not matched to a gene: 6. The CDR3 nucleotides are TGTGCCAGCAGTTACTATAGGACAGGGAAAGGCTACACCTTC. Translated: CASSYYRTGKGYTF.

This chain connects TRBV13 to TRBJ2-7, with D unresolved. The CDR3 totals 13 residues. The V gene's germline CDR1 is PRHDT and CDR2 FYEKMQ (reference sequence). Trimming took 5 bases from V and 4 from J, leaving 12 bases between them. The CDR3 loop is CASSPTSRYEQYF. CDR3 nucleotide sequence: TGTGCCAGCAGCCCGACCTCCCGGTACGAGCAGTACTTC.

CDR3 sequence (DNA): TGTGCCAGCGGTCGGTTGGGGCAGAGTGAAGCTTTCTTT. It specifies CASGRLGQSEAFF. This rearrangement joins TRBV28 to TRBJ1-1; D possibly corresponds to TRBD1 (5 bases). Trimming took off 8 bases at V and 7 bases at J, with 17 bases between the two ends. CDR1 and CDR2 from the germline V gene are MDHEN and SYDVKM. The CDR3 runs to 13 residues. The full variable domain, with the rest looked up from reference TRBV28 and TRBJ1-1, is DVKVTQSSRYLVKRTGEKVFLECVQDMDHENMFWYRQDPGLGLRLIYFSYDVKMKEKGDIPEGYSVSREKKERFSLILESASTNQTSMYLCASGRLGQSEAFFGQGTRLTVV.

The genes are TRBV2 and TRBJ1-1; no firm D call. Germline V gene data show CDR1 as SNHLY and CDR2 as FYNNEI. Trimming removed 5 bases from V and 0 bases from J, with 7 bases in between. The CDR3 runs 13 residues. This chain's CDR3 is CASSIDMNTEAFF. In DNA form, the CDR3 reads TGTGCCAGCAGTATCGACATGAACACTGAAGCTTTCTTT.

This clone came up once. The rearrangement uses TRBV7-9 and TRBJ1-2, with D unresolved. Germline values: CDR1 SEHNR, CDR2 FQNEAQ (reference sequence). V was shortened by 7 bases and J by 8 bases, with 17 bases between the two germline ends. This CDR3 has 13 amino acids. CDR3 in DNA: TGTGCCAGCACCCCCGATTGGGTGGGAGGCTACACCTTC. Protein sequence: CASTPDWVGGYTF.

This chain uses TRBV2 with TRBJ1-6; 7 bases line up with TRBD1. The CDR3 covers 15 residues. Germline loops: CDR1 SNHLY, CDR2 FYNNEI. V lost 7 bases and J lost 10; bases outside the gene matches: 13. CDR3 sequence reads: CASTLRQGSGSPLHF. CDR3 bases: TGTGCCAGCACCCTCAGACAGGGTTCGGGGTCACCCCTCCACTTT.

The chain links TRBV6-1 to TRBJ1-4; possible D gene TRBD1, 5 bases. V gave up 6 bases and J gave up 1 base, with 15 bases separating them. The CDR3 is 16 amino acids. Germline V lookup: CDR1 MNHNS, CDR2 SASEGT. The CDR3 DNA reads TGTGCCAGCAGAGAAACAAGCAGGGTAACTAATGAAAAACTGTTTTTT. It specifies CASRETSRVTNEKLFF.

The chain has TRBV6-5 and TRBJ1-3; possible D gene TRBD1, 5 bases. The CDR3 has 15 residues. Trimming stripped 2 bases from V and 8 bases from J, with 16 bases between. Germline assignment: CDR1 MNHEY and CDR2 SVGAGI. The CDR3 DNA follows: TGTGCCAGCAGTTACCTGACAGACCGAGTTGACACCATATATTTT. It yields the protein CASSYLTDRVDTIYF.

The genes are TRBV12-3 or TRBV12-4 and TRBJ1-2; 7 bases are shared with TRBD1. This CDR3 spans 11 amino acids. V trimming: 7 bases; J trimming: 8 bases; junction bases outside the gene matches: 4. The DNA of the CDR3 is TGTGCCAGCACAGGGGGAAGCGGCTACACCTTC. The encoded protein is CASTGGSGYTF.

The V and J genes are TRBV7-9 and TRBJ2-7, with D possibly matching TRBD2 (5 bases). V shed 3 bases and J shed 4 bases, with 7 bases lying between them. The CDR3 runs to 12 residues. From germline, CDR1 is SEHNR and CDR2 FQNEAQ (reference sequence). Here the CDR3 DNA reads TGTGCCAGCAGCTTCGAGCGGTACGAGCAGTACTTC. The encoded protein is CASSFERYEQYF.

J is TRBJ2-5 and V is TRBV15; the match to TRBD2 covers 11 bases. The V gene's germline CDR1 is LNHNV and CDR2 YYDKDF (reference sequence). The V gene end was trimmed by 3 bases and the J gene end by 5 bases; junction bases not matched to a gene: 8. The CDR3 totals 16 residues. This CDR3 is CATSSILAGAFETQYF. The CDR3 DNA is TGTGCCACCAGCAGCATACTAGCGGGAGCGTTTGAGACCCAGTACTTC.

V usage is TRBV28 and J usage is TRBJ2-4; 11 bases match TRBD1. V trimming: 8 bases; J trimming: 8 bases; junction bases outside the gene matches: 5. CDR1 is MDHEN and CDR2 is SYDVKM in the germline V gene. This CDR3 has 13 residues. CDR3 residues: CASRQGQGDIQYF. CDR3 bases: TGTGCCAGCCGACAGGGACAGGGGGACATTCAGTACTTC.

This clone has more than one count but fewer than ten. This chain uses TRBV11-2 with TRBJ2-7; TRBD1 matches 10 bases. Looked up from germline, CDR1 is SGHAT and CDR2 is FQNNGV. Trimming removed 1 base from V and 4 bases from J; junction bases left unmatched: 10. The CDR3 sequence is 17 residues long. The CDR3: CASSLGLEGTGVYEQYF. The CDR3 region has the DNA TGTGCCAGCAGCTTAGGCCTAGAGGGGACAGGGGTATACGAGCAGTACTTC. The entire variable domain, with the rest obtained from reference TRBV11-2 and TRBJ2-7, is as follows: EAGVAQSPRYKIIEKRQSVAFWCNPISGHATLYWYQQILGQGPKLLIQFQNNGVVDDSQLPKDRFSAERLKGVDSTLKIQPAKLEDSAVYLCASSLGLEGTGVYEQYFGPGTRLTVT.

J is TRBJ1-2 and V is TRBV9; D not certain. This CDR3 is built from 14 residues. The V gene's germline CDR1 is SGDLS and CDR2 YYNGEE. V lost 5 bases and J lost 4, with 15 bases in between. The CDR3 nucleotides are TGTGCCAGCAGTGATAACATGGGAGCCTATGGCTACACCTTC. This gives the protein CASSDNMGAYGYTF.

This clone was found once. The chain links TRBV19 to TRBJ1-2, with TRBD1 as a possible D gene (5 bases). Germline CDR1 reads LNHDA; CDR2 reads SQIVND (reference sequence). The CDR3 consists of 14 residues. Between the trimmed V and J ends, which lost 7 bases and 6 bases, there was a span of 18 bases. CDR3 coding DNA: TGTGCCAGTAAAGACGAGGCAGGGAGTCATGGCTACACCTTC. Translating it yields CASKDEAGSHGYTF. Together with reference TRBV19 and TRBJ1-2, the CDR3 gives the full variable domain: DGGITQSPKYLFRKEGQNVTLSCEQNLNHDAMYWYRQDPGQGLRLIYYSQIVNDFQKGDIAEGYSVSREKKESFPLTVTSAQKNPTAFYLCASKDEAGSHGYTFGSGTRLTVV.

This chain connects TRBV5-1 to TRBJ2-5; D gene unclear. Looked up from germline, CDR1 is SGHRS and CDR2 is YFSETQ. The CDR3 runs to 13 residues. V gave up 4 bases and J gave up 6 bases, with 13 bases separating them. CDR3 in amino acids: CASSLGFLQTQYF. The CDR3 region has the DNA TGCGCCAGCAGCCTTGGATTCTTACAGACCCAGTACTTC.

In its sample, this clone was seen once. J is TRBJ2-1 and V is TRBV2; maybe TRBD1 (7 bases). V was shortened by 7 bases and J by 9 bases, with 13 bases between the two germline ends. From germline, CDR1 is SNHLY and CDR2 FYNNEI. The length of the CDR3 is 12 residues. CDR3 nucleotides: TGTGCCAGCATCGGAGGGGGCGCTGAGCAGTTCTTC. Translation: CASIGGGAEQFF. The variable domain in full, completed from reference TRBV2 and TRBJ2-1, reads EPEVTQTPSHQVTQMGQEVILRCVPISNHLYFYWYRQILGQKVEFLVSFYNNEISEKSEIFDDQFSVERPDGSNFTLKIRSTKLEDSAMYFCASIGGGAEQFFGPGTRLTVL.

This clone was seen once. V usage is TRBV3-1 (or the pseudogene TRBV3-2) and J usage is TRBJ1-1, with 7 bases matching TRBD1. Germline CDR1 is LGHDT and CDR2 is YNNKEL (reference sequence). This CDR3 is 18 amino acids long. The trim removed 4 bases at V and 6 bases at J, leaving 20 bases unmatched. CDR3 DNA: TGTGCCAGCAGCCTCTCCGGGACAGCCCTAAAGGTGGTCTCTGAAGCTTTCTTT. Translating it yields CASSLSGTALKVVSEAFF.

The chain has TRBV5-1 and TRBJ2-2; D might be TRBD2 (5 bases). Trimming cost V 2 bases and J 1 base, with 6 bases left between them. The CDR3 spans 14 residues. CDR1 is SGHRS, CDR2 YFSETQ, per germline. The CDR3 reads CASSFGGNTGELFF. In DNA form, the CDR3 reads TGCGCCAGCAGCTTCGGAGGGAACACCGGGGAGCTGTTTTTT.

The V and J genes are TRBV5-1 and TRBJ1-2; 8 nucleotides agree with TRBD1. The CDR3 contains 15 residues. Germline CDR1 and CDR2: SGHRS and YFSETQ. V lost 4 bases and J lost 0; bases outside the gene matches: 5. The CDR3: CASSITQGANYGYTF. The CDR3 DNA reads as TGCGCCAGCAGCATTACACAGGGGGCTAACTATGGCTACACCTTC.

The V gene is TRBV6-1, the J gene TRBJ1-1; D is unclear. Germline CDR1 is MNHNS and CDR2 is SASEGT. V shed 3 bases and J shed 0 bases, with 8 bases lying between them. The CDR3 contains 14 residues. CDR3 sequence: CASSDEAVNTEAFF. The CDR3 DNA sequence: TGTGCCAGCAGTGACGAAGCCGTGAACACTGAAGCTTTCTTT.

This clone has just a few counts. The V call is TRBV7-9, the J call TRBJ2-7, with TRBD2 matching over 11 bases. Germline assignment: CDR1 SEHNR and CDR2 FQNEAQ (reference sequence). Trimming took 7 bases from V and 0 from J; bases not matched to a gene: 5. The CDR3 runs 15 residues. Here the CDR3 reads CASTPTSGTSYEQYF. The CDR3 DNA is TGTGCCAGCACCCCGACTAGCGGGACCTCCTACGAGCAGTACTTC.

This chain joins TRBV19 and TRBJ1-3; unclear D gene. The CDR3 runs to 13 residues. Trimming cost V 7 bases and J 0 bases, with 7 bases left between them. CDR1 is LNHDA and CDR2 is SQIVND in the germline V gene (reference sequence). As DNA, the CDR3 is TGTGCCAGTATGCGGTACTCTGGAAACACCATATATTTT. Encoded protein: CASMRYSGNTIYF. Complete variable domain (other parts from reference TRBV19 and TRBJ1-3): DGGITQSPKYLFRKEGQNVTLSCEQNLNHDAMYWYRQDPGQGLRLIYYSQIVNDFQKGDIAEGYSVSREKKESFPLTVTSAQKNPTAFYLCASMRYSGNTIYFGEGSWLTVV.

As concerns this clone: Other nucleotide sequences in the sample specify the same CDR3. The CDR3 nucleotides read TGTGCCAGTACCGGACAGTTTTACGAGCAGTACTTC. Translation gives CASTGQFYEQYF. The chain carries TRBV19 and TRBJ2-7, with a weak D call TRBD1 (6 bases). This CDR3 is 12 amino acids long. V shed 7 bases and J shed 4 bases, with 11 bases lying between them. Germline CDR1 LNHDA, CDR2 SQIVND (reference sequence).

The gene calls are TRBV5-6 and TRBJ1-2, with no clear D. Trimming removed 0 bases at V and 4 bases at J, with 10 bases between. Germline assignment: CDR1 SGHDT and CDR2 YYEEEE. The CDR3 is made up of 14 amino acids. CDR3 region: CASSLVGSTYGYTF. CDR3 bases: TGTGCCAGCAGCTTGGTTGGCAGCACCTATGGCTACACCTTC. Full variable domain (missing parts from reference TRBV5-6 and TRBJ1-2): DAGVTQSPTHLIKTRGQQVTLRCSPKSGHDTVSWYQQALGQGPQFIFQYYEEEERQRGNFPDRFSGHQFPNYSSELNVNALLLGDSALYLCASSLVGSTYGYTFGSGTRLTVV.